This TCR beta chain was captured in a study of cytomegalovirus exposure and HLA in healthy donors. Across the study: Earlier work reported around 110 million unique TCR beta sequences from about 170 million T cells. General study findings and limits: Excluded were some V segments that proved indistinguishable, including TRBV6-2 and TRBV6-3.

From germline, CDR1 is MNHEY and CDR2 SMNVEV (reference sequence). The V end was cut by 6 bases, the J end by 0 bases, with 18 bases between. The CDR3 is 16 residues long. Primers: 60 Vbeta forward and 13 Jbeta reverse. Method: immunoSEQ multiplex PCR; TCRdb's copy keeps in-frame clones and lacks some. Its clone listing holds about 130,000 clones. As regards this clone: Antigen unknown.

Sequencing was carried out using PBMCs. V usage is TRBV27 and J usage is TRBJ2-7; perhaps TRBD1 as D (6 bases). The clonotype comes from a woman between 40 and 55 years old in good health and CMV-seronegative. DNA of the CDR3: TGTGCCAGCAGGAGACAGGCGTTACCCAGCTCCTACGAGCAGTACTTC. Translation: CASRRQALPSSYEQYF.